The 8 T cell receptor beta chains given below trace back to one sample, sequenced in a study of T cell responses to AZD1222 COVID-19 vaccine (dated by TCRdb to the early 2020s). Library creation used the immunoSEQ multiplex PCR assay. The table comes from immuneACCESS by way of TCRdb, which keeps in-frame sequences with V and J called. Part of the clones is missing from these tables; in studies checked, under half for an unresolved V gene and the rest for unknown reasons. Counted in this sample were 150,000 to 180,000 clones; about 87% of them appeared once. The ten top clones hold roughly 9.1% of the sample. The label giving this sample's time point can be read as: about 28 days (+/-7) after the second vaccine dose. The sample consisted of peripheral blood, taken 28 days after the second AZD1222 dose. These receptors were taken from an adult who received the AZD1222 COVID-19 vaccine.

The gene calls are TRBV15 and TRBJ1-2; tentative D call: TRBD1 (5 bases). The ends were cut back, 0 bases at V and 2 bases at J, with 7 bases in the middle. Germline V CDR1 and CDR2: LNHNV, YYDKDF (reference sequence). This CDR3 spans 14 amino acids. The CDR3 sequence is CATSRDRGNYGYTF. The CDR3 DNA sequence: TGTGCCACCAGCAGAGATAGGGGAAACTATGGCTACACCTTC.

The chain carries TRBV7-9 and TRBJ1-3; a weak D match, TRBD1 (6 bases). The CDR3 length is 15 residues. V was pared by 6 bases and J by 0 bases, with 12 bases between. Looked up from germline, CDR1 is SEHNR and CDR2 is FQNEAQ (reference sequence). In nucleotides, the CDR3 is TGTGCCAGCAGTAGACAGGTGCCCTCTGGAAACACCATATATTTT. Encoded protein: CASSRQVPSGNTIYF.

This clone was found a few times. The CDR3, as DNA: TGTGCCAGCAGCTTAGGAGCTGAGGGGGGAAACACCATATATTTT. Translating it yields CASSLGAEGGNTIYF. The genes are TRBV7-9 and TRBJ1-3, with D perhaps TRBD1 (5 bases). The CDR3 contains 15 residues. V lost 1 base and J 4 bases, leaving 11 bases between the germline ends. Germline lookup yields CDR1 SEHNR and CDR2 FQNEAQ (reference sequence).

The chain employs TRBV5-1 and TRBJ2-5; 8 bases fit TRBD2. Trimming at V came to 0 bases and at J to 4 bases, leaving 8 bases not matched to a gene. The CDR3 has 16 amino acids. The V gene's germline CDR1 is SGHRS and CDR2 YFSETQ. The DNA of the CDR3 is TGCGCCAGCAGCTTGGACCCGGGACTAGACCGAGAGACCCAGTACTTC. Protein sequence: CASSLDPGLDRETQYF.

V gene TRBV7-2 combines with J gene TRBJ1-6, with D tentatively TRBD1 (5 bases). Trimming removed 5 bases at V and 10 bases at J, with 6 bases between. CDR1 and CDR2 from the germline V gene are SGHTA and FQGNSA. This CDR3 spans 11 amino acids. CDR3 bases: TGTGCCAGCAGCCGGGACTCACCCCTCCACTTT. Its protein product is CASSRDSPLHF.

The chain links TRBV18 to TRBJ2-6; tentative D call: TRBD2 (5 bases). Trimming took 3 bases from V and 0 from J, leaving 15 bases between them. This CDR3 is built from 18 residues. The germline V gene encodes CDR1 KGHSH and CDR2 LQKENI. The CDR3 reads CASSPSGKLVSGANVLTF. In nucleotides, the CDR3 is TGTGCCAGCTCACCTTCAGGCAAACTAGTCTCTGGGGCCAACGTCCTGACTTTC.

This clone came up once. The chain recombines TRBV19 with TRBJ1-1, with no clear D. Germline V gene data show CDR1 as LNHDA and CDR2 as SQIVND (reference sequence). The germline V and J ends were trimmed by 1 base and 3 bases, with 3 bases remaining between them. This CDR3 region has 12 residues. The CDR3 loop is CASSIVDTEAFF. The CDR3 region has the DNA TGTGCCAGTAGTATAGTTGACACTGAAGCTTTCTTT.

The CDR3 nucleotides are TGTGCCAGCGGCAGGGGGCCCAATCAGCCCCAGCATTTT. Translating it yields CASGRGPNQPQHF. The chain links TRBV7-8 to TRBJ1-5; 8 bases agree with TRBD1. The CDR3 length is 13 residues. V was pared by 8 bases and J by 3 bases, with 3 bases of the junction left unmatched. Germline V lookup: CDR1 SGHVS, CDR2 FQNEAQ.